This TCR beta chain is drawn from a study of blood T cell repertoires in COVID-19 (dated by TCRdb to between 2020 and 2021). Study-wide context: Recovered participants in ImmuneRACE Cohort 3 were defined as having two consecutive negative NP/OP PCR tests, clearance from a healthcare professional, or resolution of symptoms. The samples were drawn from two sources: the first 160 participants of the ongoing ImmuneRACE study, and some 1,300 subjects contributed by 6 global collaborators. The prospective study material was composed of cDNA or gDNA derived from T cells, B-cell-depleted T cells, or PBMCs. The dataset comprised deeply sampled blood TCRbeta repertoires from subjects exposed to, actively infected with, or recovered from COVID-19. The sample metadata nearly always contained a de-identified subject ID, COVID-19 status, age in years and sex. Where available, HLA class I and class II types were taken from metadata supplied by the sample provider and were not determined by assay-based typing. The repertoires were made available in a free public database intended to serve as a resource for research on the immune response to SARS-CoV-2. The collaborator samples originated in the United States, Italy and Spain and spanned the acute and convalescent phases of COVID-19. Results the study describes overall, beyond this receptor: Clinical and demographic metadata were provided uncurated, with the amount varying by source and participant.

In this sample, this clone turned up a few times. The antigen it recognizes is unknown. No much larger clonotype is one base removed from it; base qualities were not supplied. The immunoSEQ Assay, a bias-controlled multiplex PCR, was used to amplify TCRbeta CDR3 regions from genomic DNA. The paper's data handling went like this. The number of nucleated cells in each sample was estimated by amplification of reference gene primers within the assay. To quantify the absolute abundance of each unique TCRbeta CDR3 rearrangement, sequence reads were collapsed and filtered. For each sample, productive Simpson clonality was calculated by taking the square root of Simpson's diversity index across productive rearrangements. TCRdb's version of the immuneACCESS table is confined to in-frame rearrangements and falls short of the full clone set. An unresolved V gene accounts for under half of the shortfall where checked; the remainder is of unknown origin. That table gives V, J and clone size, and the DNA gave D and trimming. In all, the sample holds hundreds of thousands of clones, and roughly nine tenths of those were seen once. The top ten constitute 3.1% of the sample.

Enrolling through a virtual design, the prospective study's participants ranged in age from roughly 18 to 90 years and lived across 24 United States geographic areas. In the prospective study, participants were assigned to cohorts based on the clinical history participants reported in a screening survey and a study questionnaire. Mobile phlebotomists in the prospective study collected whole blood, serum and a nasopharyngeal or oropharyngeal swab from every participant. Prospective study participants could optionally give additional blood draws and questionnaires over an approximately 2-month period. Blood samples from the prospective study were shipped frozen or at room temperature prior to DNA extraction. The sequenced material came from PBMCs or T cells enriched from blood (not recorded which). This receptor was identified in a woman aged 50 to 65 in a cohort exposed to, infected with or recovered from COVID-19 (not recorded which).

For the CDR3, the sequence is CASSPPTGVDNQPQHF. The DNA sequence follows: TGTGCCAGCAGCCCCCCGACAGGGGTTGACAATCAGCCCCAGCATTTT. The sequence links TRBV11-3 to TRBJ1-5; 8 of the junction bases match TRBD1. For this chain, trimming is 5 bases at the V end and 3 bases at the J end, and the number of junction bases without a gene match is 9. The CDR3 goes from the cysteine to the phenylalanine over 16 residues. This entry keeps only the CDR3 DNA: 48 bases, framed from base 1. The germline V gene sets CDR1 to SGHNT and CDR2 to YENEEA.